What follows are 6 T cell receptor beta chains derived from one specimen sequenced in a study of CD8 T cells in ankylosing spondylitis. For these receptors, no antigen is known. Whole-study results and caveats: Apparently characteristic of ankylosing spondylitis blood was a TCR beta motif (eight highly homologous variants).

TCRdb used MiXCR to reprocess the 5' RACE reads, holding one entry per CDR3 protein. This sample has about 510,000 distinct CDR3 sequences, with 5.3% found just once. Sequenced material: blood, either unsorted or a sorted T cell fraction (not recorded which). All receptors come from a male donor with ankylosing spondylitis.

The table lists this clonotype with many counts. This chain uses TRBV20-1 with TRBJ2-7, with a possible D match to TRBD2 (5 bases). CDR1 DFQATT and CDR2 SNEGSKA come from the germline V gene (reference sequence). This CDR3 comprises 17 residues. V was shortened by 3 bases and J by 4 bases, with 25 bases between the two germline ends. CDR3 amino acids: CSASGPGSIQPVYEQYF. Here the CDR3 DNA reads TGCAGTGCTAGCGGCCCGGGGTCGATACAACCGGTTTACGAGCAGTACTTC.

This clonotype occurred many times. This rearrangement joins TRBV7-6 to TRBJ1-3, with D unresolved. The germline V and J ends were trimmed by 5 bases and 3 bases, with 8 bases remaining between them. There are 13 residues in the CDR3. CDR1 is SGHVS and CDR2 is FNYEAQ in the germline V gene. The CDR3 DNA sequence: TGTGCCAGCAGCAGCCGGGGTGGAAACACCATATATTTT. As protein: CASSSRGGNTIYF.

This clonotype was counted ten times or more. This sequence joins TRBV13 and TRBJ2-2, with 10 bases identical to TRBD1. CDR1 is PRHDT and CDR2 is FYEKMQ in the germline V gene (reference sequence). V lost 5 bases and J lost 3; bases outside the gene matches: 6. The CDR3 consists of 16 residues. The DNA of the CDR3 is TGTGCCAGCAGCCCAAGGGACAGGGGAGACACCGGGGAGCTGTTTTTT. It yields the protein CASSPRDRGDTGELFF.

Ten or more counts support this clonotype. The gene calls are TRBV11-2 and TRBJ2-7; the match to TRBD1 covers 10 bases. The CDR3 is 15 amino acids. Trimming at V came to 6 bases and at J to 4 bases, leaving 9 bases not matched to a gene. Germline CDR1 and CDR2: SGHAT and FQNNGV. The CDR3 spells CASRRIRDRGYEQYF. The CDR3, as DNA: TGTGCCAGCAGGCGAATCCGGGACAGGGGTTACGAGCAGTACTTC.

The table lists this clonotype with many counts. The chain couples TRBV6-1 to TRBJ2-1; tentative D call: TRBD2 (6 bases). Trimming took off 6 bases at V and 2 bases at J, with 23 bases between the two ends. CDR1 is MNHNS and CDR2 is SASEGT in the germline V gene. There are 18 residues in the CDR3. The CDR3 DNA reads TGTGCCAGCAGCCTAGGGCGCCTCGCGGGGAGTCCCTACAATGAGCAGTTCTTC. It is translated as CASSLGRLAGSPYNEQFF.

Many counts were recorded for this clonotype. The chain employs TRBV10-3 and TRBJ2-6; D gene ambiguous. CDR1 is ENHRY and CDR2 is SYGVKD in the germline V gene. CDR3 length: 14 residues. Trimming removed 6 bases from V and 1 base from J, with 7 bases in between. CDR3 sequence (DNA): TGTGCCATCAGCTGGGGTTCTGGGGCCAACGTCCTGACTTTC. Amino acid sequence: CAISWGSGANVLTF.